This T cell receptor (beta chain) was found in a study of T cell changes during pregnancy in multiple sclerosis. In its sample, this clone was seen once. Some clones are missing from TCRdb's copy, which holds only in-frame ones; the method was immunoSEQ multiplex PCR. The sample includes approximately 64,000 clones, 90% seen only once; the top ten take about 2%. The CDR3 spans 14 residues. The V and J ends lost 2 bases and 2 bases, in that order; junction bases with no gene match: 2. Germline V gene lookup returns CDR1 LNHDA and CDR2 SQIVND (reference sequence). The sequence came from a female donor in good health, enrolled as a control in a pregnancy study. This chain connects TRBV19 to TRBJ2-7; 8 bases match TRBD2. Source: peripheral blood, taken in the second trimester of pregnancy. CDR3 sequence reads: CASSILAGPYEQYF. The CDR3 coding sequence is TGTGCCAGTAGTATATTAGCGGGACCCTACGAGCAGTACTTC.